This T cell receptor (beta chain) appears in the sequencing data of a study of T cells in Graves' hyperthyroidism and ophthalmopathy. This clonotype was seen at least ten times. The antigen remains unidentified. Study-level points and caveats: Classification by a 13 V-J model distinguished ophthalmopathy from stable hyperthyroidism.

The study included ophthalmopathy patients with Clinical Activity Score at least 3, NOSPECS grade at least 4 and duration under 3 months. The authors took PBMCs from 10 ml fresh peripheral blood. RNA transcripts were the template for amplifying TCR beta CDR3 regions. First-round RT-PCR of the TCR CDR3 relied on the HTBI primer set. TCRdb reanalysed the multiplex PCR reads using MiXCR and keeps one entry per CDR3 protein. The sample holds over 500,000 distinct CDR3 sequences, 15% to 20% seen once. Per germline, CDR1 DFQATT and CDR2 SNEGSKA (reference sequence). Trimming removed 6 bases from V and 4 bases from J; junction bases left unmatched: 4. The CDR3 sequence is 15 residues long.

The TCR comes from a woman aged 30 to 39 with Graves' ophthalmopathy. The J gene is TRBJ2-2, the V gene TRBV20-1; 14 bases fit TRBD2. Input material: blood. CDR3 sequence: CSADGTSGSTGELFF. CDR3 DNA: TGCAGTGCAGACGGGACTAGCGGGAGCACCGGGGAGCTGTTTTTT.